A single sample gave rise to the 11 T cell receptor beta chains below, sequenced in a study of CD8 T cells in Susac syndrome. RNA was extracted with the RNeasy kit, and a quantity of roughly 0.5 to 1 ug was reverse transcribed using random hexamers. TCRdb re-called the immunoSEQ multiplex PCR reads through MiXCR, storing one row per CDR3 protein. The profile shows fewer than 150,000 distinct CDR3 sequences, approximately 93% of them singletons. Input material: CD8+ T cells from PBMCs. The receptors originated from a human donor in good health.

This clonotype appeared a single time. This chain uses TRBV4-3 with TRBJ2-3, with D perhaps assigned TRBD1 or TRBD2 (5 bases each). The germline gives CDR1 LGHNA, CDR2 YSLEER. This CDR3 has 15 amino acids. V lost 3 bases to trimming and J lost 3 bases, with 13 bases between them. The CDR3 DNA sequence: TGCGCCAGCAGCCAGGGGGAAAGACCGACAGATACGCAGTATTTT. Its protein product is CASSQGERPTDTQYF.

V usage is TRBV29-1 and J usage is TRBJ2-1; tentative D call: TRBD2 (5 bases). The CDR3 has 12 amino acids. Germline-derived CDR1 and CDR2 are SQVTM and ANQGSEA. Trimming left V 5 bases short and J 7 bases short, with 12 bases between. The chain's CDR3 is CSVPVAWNEQFF. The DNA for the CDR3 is TGCAGCGTTCCCGTAGCGTGGAATGAGCAGTTCTTC.

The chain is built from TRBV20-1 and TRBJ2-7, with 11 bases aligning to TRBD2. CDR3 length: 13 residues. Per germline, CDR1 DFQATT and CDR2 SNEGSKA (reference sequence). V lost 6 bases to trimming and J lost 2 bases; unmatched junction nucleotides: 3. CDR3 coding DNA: TGCAGTGCCGGGACTAGCGGTGCCTACGAGCAGTACTTC. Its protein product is CSAGTSGAYEQYF.

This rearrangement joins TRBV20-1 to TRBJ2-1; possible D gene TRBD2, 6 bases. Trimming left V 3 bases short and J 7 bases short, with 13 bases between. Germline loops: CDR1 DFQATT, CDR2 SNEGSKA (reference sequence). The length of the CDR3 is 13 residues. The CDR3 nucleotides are TGCAGTGCTAGGCGGGATGATTGGAATGAGCAGTTCTTC. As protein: CSARRDDWNEQFF.

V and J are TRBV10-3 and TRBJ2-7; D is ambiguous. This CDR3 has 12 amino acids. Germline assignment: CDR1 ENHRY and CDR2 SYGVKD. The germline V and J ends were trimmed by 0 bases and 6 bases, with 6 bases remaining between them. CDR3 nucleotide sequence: TGTGCCATCAGTGAGTCTTATGCCGAGCAGTACTTC. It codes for CAISESYAEQYF.

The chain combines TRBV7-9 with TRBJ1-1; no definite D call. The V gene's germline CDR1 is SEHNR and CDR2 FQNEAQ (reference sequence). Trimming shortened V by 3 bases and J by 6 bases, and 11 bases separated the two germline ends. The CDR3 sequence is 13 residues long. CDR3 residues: CASSFLHFAEAFF. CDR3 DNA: TGTGCCAGCAGCTTTCTACACTTCGCTGAAGCTTTCTTT.

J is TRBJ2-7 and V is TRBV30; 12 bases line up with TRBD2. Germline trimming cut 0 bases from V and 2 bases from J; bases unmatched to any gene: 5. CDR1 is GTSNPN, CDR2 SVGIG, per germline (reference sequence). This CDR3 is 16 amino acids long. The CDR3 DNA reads TGTGCCTGGAGTGTACGGCTAGCGGGAGGGACCTACGAGCAGTACTTC. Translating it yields CAWSVRLAGGTYEQYF.

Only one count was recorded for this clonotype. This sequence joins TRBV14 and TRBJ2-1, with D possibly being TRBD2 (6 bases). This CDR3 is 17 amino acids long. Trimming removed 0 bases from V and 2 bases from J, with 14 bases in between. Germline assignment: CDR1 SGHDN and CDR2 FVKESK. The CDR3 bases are TGTGCCAGCAGCCAAGAGGCTGGGGACTCCGCCTACAATGAGCAGTTCTTC. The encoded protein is CASSQEAGDSAYNEQFF.

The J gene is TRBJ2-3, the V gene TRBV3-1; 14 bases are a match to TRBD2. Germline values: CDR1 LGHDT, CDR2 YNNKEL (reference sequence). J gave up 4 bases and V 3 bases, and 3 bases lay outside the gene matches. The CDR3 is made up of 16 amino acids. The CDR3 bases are TGTGCCAGCAGCCAGGGACTAGCGGGAGCCTCAGATACGCAGTATTTT. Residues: CASSQGLAGASDTQYF.

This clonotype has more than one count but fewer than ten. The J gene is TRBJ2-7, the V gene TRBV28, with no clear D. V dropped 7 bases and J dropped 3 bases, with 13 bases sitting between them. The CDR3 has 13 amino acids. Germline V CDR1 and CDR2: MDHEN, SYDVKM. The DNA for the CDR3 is TGTGCCAGCAACCCCACCGCCCTCTACGAGCAGTACTTC. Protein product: CASNPTALYEQYF.

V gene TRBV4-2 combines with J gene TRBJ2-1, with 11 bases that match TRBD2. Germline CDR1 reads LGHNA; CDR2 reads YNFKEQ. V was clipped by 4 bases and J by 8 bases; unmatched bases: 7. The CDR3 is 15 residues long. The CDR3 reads CASSPTSGSFDEQFF. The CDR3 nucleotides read TGTGCCAGCAGCCCTACTAGCGGGAGTTTCGATGAGCAGTTCTTC.